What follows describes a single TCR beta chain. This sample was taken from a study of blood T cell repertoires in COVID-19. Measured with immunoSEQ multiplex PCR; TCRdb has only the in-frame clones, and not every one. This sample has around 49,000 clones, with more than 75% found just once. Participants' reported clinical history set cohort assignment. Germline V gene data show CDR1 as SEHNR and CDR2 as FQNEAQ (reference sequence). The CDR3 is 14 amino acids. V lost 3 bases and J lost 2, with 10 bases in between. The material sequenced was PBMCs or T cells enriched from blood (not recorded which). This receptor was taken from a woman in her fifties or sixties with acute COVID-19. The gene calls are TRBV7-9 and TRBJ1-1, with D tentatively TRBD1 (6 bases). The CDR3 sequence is CASSFGTSNTEAFF. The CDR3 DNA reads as TGTGCCAGCAGCTTTGGGACATCTAACACTGAAGCTTTCTTT.